Listed here are 10 T cell receptor beta chains from one sample, sequenced in a study of T cell responses to AZD1222 COVID-19 vaccine. Sequencing used immunoSEQ multiplex PCR; TCRdb keeps in-frame clones, though not all of them. The data contain about 140,000 clones, approximately 89% of them singletons. The specimen comprised peripheral blood, sampled on day 0 of AZD1222 vaccination. The source of these receptors is an adult in good health.

This clone was detected only a few times. This chain links TRBV4-1 with TRBJ1-6; TRBD1 aligns across 9 bases. This CDR3 has 16 amino acids. The trim removed 3 bases at V and 7 bases at J, leaving 7 bases unmatched. From germline, CDR1 is MGHRA and CDR2 YSYEKL. In nucleotides, the CDR3 is TGCGCCAGCAGCCATCCCGGGACAGGGCCCAATTCACCCCTCCACTTT. Amino acid sequence: CASSHPGTGPNSPLHF.

The chain couples TRBV19 to TRBJ2-1, with D unresolved. In germline, CDR1 is LNHDA, CDR2 SQIVND (reference sequence). The V gene lost 5 bases and the J gene lost 1 base, with 12 bases spanning the gap. This CDR3 spans 15 amino acids. In DNA, the CDR3 is TGTGCCAGTAGTCCCGATTCCGGGTCCTACAATGAGCAGTTCTTC. Protein product: CASSPDSGSYNEQFF.

As for this clone: A read error may produce the germline difference seen at one junction end. The chain recombines TRBV4-1 with TRBJ1-5, with D hard to call. This CDR3 region has 16 residues. Germline V CDR1 and CDR2: MGHRA, YSYEKL. The CDR3 DNA is TGCGCCAGCAGCCAAGTCACGGTTTATAGCAGTCAGCCCCAGCATTTT. Translated, it gives CASSQVTVYSSQPQHF.

The chain has TRBV13 and TRBJ1-6; D remains ambiguous. The V gene lost 0 bases and the J gene lost 9 bases, with 9 bases spanning the gap. The CDR3 length is 14 residues. Germline CDR1 and CDR2: PRHDT and FYEKMQ (reference sequence). The CDR3 loop is CASSLGHTSSPLHF. CDR3 DNA: TGTGCCAGCAGCTTAGGGCACACGAGTTCACCCCTCCACTTT. Filled out from reference TRBV13 and TRBJ1-6, the complete variable domain reads AAGVIQSPRHLIKEKRETATLKCYPIPRHDTVYWYQQGPGQDPQFLISFYEKMQSDKGSIPDRFSAQQFSDYHSELNMSSLELGDSALYFCASSLGHTSSPLHFGNGTRLTVT.

The rearrangement links TRBV5-1 to TRBJ2-1; TRBD1 might be the D (5 bases). V was clipped by 4 bases and J by 1 base, with 18 bases between them. In germline, CDR1 is SGHRS, CDR2 YFSETQ. This CDR3 region has 17 residues. The DNA for the CDR3 is TGCGCCAGCAGCGGCGACCAGGACAAGGTGTCCTACAATGAGCAGTTCTTC. Translating it yields CASSGDQDKVSYNEQFF.

This clone was found once. The CDR3 is CASSEASGGVNIQYF. The CDR3 DNA follows: TGTGCCAGCAGCGAGGCTAGCGGGGGGGTAAACATTCAGTACTTC. V gene TRBV9 combines with J gene TRBJ2-4; the match to TRBD2 covers 12 bases. The CDR3 is 15 residues long. Germline CDR1 SGDLS, CDR2 YYNGEE. The trim removed 3 bases at V and 6 bases at J, leaving 4 bases unmatched. Full variable domain (outside the CDR3, taken from reference TRBV9 and TRBJ2-4): DSGVTQTPKHLITATGQRVTLRCSPRSGDLSVYWYQQSLDQGLQFLIQYYNGEERAKGNILERFSAQQFPDLHSELNLSSLELGDSALYFCASSEASGGVNIQYFGAGTRLSVL.

The J gene is TRBJ1-6, the V gene TRBV4-1; no firm D call. Per the germline V gene, CDR1 is MGHRA and CDR2 is YSYEKL. The CDR3 is made up of 13 amino acids. Trimming pared 3 bases from V and 8 bases from J, leaving 8 bases between. CDR3 protein: CASSQGLYSPLHF. CDR3 DNA: TGCGCCAGCAGCCAGGGTTTATATTCACCCCTCCACTTT.

This rearrangement joins TRBV11-1 to TRBJ1-1; D gene uncertain. With 2 bases removed from V and 4 bases from J, the gap between germline ends came to 11 bases. Germline V gene data show CDR1 as SGHAT and CDR2 as FQDESV (reference sequence). The CDR3 is 14 residues long. In DNA, the CDR3 is TGTGCCAGCAGCTTACCGCGGGGAGGCACTGAAGCTTTCTTT. It yields the protein CASSLPRGGTEAFF.

This chain connects TRBV29-1 to TRBJ1-2; D is undetermined. Trimming took 7 bases from V and 1 from J, leaving 10 bases between them. The CDR3 sequence is 12 residues long. Germline values: CDR1 SQVTM, CDR2 ANQGSEA. The CDR3 loop is CSGGSGNYGYTF. CDR3 sequence (DNA): TGCAGCGGTGGAAGCGGTAACTATGGCTACACCTTC.

This rearrangement joins TRBV5-1 to TRBJ1-2; 9 positions agree with TRBD1. CDR3 size: 14 residues. CDR1 and CDR2 (germline): SGHRS, YFSETQ. After removal of 4 bases from V and 4 bases from J, the junction contained 5 bases not matched to a gene. The CDR3 loop reads CASSLGQGSYGYTF. The CDR3 DNA follows: TGCGCCAGCAGCCTGGGACAGGGAAGCTATGGCTACACCTTC.